This TCR beta chain is from a study of cytomegalovirus exposure and HLA in healthy donors. The PCR was carried out with 60 Vbeta primers and 13 Jbeta primers. The protocol was immunoSEQ multiplex PCR, while the TCRdb copy is restricted to in-frame clones and leaves out a portion. The sample includes 90,000 to 120,000 clones, around 73% of them seen just once. The CDR3 totals 15 residues. Per germline, CDR1 SGHNT and CDR2 YYREEE (reference sequence). V dropped 3 bases and J dropped 1; count of bases not matched to a gene: 5. V and J are TRBV5-4 and TRBJ2-3; 7 nucleotides align to TRBD2. Sequencing was done on a sample of PBMCs. The receptor was isolated from a man younger than 45 in good health and CMV-seronegative. The CDR3 is CASSSGGSGTDTQYF. The CDR3 region has the DNA TGTGCCAGCAGCTCGGGGGGTAGCGGCACAGATACGCAGTATTTT.